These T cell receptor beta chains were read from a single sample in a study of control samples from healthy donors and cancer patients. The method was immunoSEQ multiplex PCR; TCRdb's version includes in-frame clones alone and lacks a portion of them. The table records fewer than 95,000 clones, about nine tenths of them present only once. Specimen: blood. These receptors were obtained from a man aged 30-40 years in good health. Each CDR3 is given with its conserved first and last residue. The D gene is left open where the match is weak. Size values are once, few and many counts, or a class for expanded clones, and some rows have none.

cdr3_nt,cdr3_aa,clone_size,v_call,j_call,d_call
TGTGCCAGCAGGTCCGGAGAAAATACGCAGTATTTT,CASRSGENTQYF,.,TRBV6-5,TRBJ2-3,.
TGCGCCAGCAGCTGGGGAGGGGAAAGCAATCAGCCCCAGCATTTT,CASSWGGESNQPQHF,.,TRBV5-1,TRBJ1-5,.
TGTGCCAGCAGTGAAAAGGGAGACAGGAGGGGAGGTGAAAAACTGTTTTTT,CASSEKGDRRGGEKLFF,.,TRBV2,TRBJ1-4,.
TGCGCCAGCAGTAGACTGGGGACAGCAAATGAAAAACTGTTTTTT,CASSRLGTANEKLFF,.,TRBV5-1,TRBJ1-4,TRBD1
TGTGCCAGCAGCTCACCCTCGGGGGCCGGCACCGGGGAGCTGTTTTTT,CASSSPSGAGTGELFF,.,TRBV3-1/TRBV3-2,TRBJ2-2,.
TGTGCCAGCTCACCAATCAACCAGGGCAACGAGCAGTACTTC,CASSPINQGNEQYF,.,TRBV18,TRBJ2-7,.
TGTGCCAGCAGGGGTGGGAATTCACCCCTCCACTTT,CASRGGNSPLHF,once,TRBV27,TRBJ1-6,.
TGTGCCAGCAGTTTACCAGACGGGGACACCATATATTTT,CASSLPDGDTIYF,.,TRBV28,TRBJ1-3,.
TGTGCCAGCAGATCCGGGACTAGATCCGACAATGAGCAGTTCTTC,CASRSGTRSDNEQFF,.,TRBV7-9,TRBJ2-1,TRBD2
TGTGCCAGCAGCCGGACTAGCGGGGGGGCAACCAAAAACATTCAGTACTTC,CASSRTSGGATKNIQYF,.,TRBV6-2/TRBV6-3,TRBJ2-4,TRBD2
TGTGCAAGTCGCTTAGGGGTCAACCCGAGCCTCGGGGCCAACGTCCTGACTTTC,CASRLGVNPSLGANVLTF,once,TRBV12-2,TRBJ2-6,.
TGCGCCAGCAGCCAAGAATGGACGGGGGCGCGTGAGCAGTACTTC,CASSQEWTGAREQYF,once,TRBV4-3,TRBJ2-7,.
TGTGCCAGCAGTCTCCACGATGGAGCTCCACAAGAGACCCAGTACTTC,CASSLHDGAPQETQYF,.,TRBV7-9,TRBJ2-5,.
TGTGCCAGCAGCTTAGCACCACGCGGGGCGGGCGGGGAGCTGTTTTTT,CASSLAPRGAGGELFF,.,TRBV7-6,TRBJ2-2,.
TGTGCCAGCAGCTTAGACCGGGTCTGGCACAATGAGCAGTTCTTC,CASSLDRVWHNEQFF,few,TRBV7-9,TRBJ2-1,.
TGTGCCAACAAGGGGGGGGCGGCCTACGAGCAGTACTTC,CANKGGAAYEQYF,.,TRBV2,TRBJ2-7,.
TGCAGTGCTAGTCGACAGGGAACGAACACCGGGGAGCTGTTTTTT,CSASRQGTNTGELFF,.,TRBV20-1,TRBJ2-2,TRBD1
TGTGCCAGCAGCGAGCCCTCTCAGGGAGAACACTATGGCTACACCTTC,CASSEPSQGEHYGYTF,.,TRBV9,TRBJ1-2,.
TGTGCCAGCAGTTTACCGGGGACAGGGGCGATCACTGAAGCTTTCTTT,CASSLPGTGAITEAFF,.,TRBV28,TRBJ1-1,TRBD1
TGTGCCACCAGCGACCTGGTATCTAAGGATACGCAGTATTTT,CATSDLVSKDTQYF,medium-sized,TRBV24-1,TRBJ2-3,.
TGTGCCAGTAGTATTTCACACGGGATCTCTGGAAACACCATATATTTT,CASSISHGISGNTIYF,once,TRBV19,TRBJ1-3,.
TGTGCCAGCAGTTACTCGATCGGGTTCAACTATGGCTACACCTTC,CASSYSIGFNYGYTF,.,TRBV6-5,TRBJ1-2,.
TGTGCCAGCAGCTCCCTTAAGTACGAGCAGTACTTC,CASSSLKYEQYF,.,TRBV3-1/TRBV3-2,TRBJ2-7,.
TGTGCCAGCAGCTTGTGGAGCTCTGAAGCTTTCTTT,CASSLWSSEAFF,.,TRBV5-8,TRBJ1-1,.
TGCGCCAGCAGCTTGGGAGGCCGGGGACAGGGAGCCGGGGAGCTGTTTTTT,CASSLGGRGQGAGELFF,.,TRBV5-1,TRBJ2-2,TRBD1
TGTGCCAGTAGTCGGGGGGGAGTGTCCTACAATGAGCAGTTCTTC,CASSRGGVSYNEQFF,.,TRBV19,TRBJ2-1,TRBD2
TGTGCCAGCAGCCATACCCCAAAGGAAGTATCCTCTGGGGCCAACGTCCTGACTTTC,CASSHTPKEVSSGANVLTF,.,TRBV3-1/TRBV3-2,TRBJ2-6,.
TGCGCCAGCAGCCGAGATAGGACTAGCGGGAGTCTAGTCCCCTACGAGCAGTACTTC,CASSRDRTSGSLVPYEQYF,once,TRBV4-1,TRBJ2-7,TRBD2
TGTGCCAGCAGCCCATACCTCCAGACAGATACGCAGTATTTT,CASSPYLQTDTQYF,.,TRBV7-8,TRBJ2-3,.
TGTGCCAGCAGCTTAGTGGGGGGCGAGTGGGAGACCCAGTACTTC,CASSLVGGEWETQYF,.,TRBV11-2,TRBJ2-5,.
TGTGCCAGCCAAGGCACCATGGACAGATACGAGCAGTACTTC,CASQGTMDRYEQYF,.,TRBV28,TRBJ2-7,.
TGTGCCGGACTTAATCAGCCCCAGCATTTT,CAGLNQPQHF,.,TRBV21-1,TRBJ1-5,.
TGTGCCAGCAGCTTCAGCGGTAGGGCCTACGAGCAGTACTTC,CASSFSGRAYEQYF,.,TRBV3-1/TRBV3-2,TRBJ2-7,.
TGTGCCAGCAGCGCATACACAGGGGCTACCTATGGCTACACCTTC,CASSAYTGATYGYTF,few,TRBV7-8,TRBJ1-2,TRBD1
TGTGCCAGCGGGGGGGGAGGACATGAGCAGTTCTTC,CASGGGGHEQFF,.,TRBV6-5,TRBJ2-1,TRBD2
TGTGCCAGCAGTACGCCGGGACGGGGGGCCGGCGAGCAGTACTTC,CASSTPGRGAGEQYF,.,TRBV2,TRBJ2-7,.
TGCAGCGTTGGGTCTGATCAGGGGGCGGGTCGGGAATATTTT,CSVGSDQGAGREYF,.,TRBV29-1,TRBJ2-3,TRBD1
TGCGCCAGCAGCCAAGAGACAGGGTGGAATGAGCAGTTCTTC,CASSQETGWNEQFF,.,TRBV4-1,TRBJ2-1,TRBD1
TGTGCCAGCAGTACGACAGAATTCTACACCTTC,CASSTTEFYTF,.,TRBV2,TRBJ1-2,.
TGTGCCAGCAGAGCCCAGGGACAGGGAATAGAAAAACTGTTTTTT,CASRAQGQGIEKLFF,.,TRBV11-2,TRBJ1-4,TRBD1